Listed below are T cell receptor beta chains from one sample, sequenced in a study of cytomegalovirus exposure and HLA in healthy donors. TCRdb's table, derived via immunoSEQ multiplex PCR, lists solely in-frame clones and lacks some. This repertoire shows approximately 75,000 clones, under 85% found once; its top ten account for around 10%. What was sequenced was PBMCs. The receptors come from a woman aged 55-69 years in good health and CMV-seropositive. Both conserved end residues are part of each CDR3.

cdr3_length j_call v_call cdr3_aa
13 TRBJ2-1 TRBV6-6 CASRLGFLDEQFF
16 TRBJ2-2 TRBV7-8 CASSLLGGTVPGELFF
15 TRBJ2-7 TRBV21-1 CASRGNRGRTYEQYF
14 TRBJ2-7 TRBV7-9 CASSLMADSYEQYF
16 TRBJ1-6 TRBV5-6 CASSLLAESYNSPLHF
16 TRBJ1-2 TRBV18 CASSLERQGTNYGYTF
15 TRBJ1-1 TRBV5-6 CASSFWGAELAEAFF
15 TRBJ1-5 TRBV15 CATSRDSYSNQPQHF
14 TRBJ1-2 TRBV30 CAWSLRGAKNGYTF
11 TRBJ2-1 TRBV20-1 CSQKGASEQFF
14 TRBJ1-5 TRBV5-8 CASSDRDNYQPQHF
14 TRBJ2-7 TRBV30 CAFIISGATREQYF
15 TRBJ2-1 TRBV19 CASSIDRGKLNEQFF
17 TRBJ2-7 TRBV5-1 CASRGGTSGSSSYEQYF
14 TRBJ1-4 TRBV5-4 CASSPQGEEEKLFF
15 TRBJ2-3 TRBV5-4 CASSQGTGTADTQYF
16 TRBJ2-1 TRBV6-6 CASSLWGTSGSDEQFF
15 TRBJ2-3 TRBV6-1 CASSRAGESTDTQYF
15 TRBJ1-4 TRBV28 CASSLVGQGSEKLFF
14 TRBJ2-7 TRBV11-3 CASSLLAGSLEQYF
12 TRBJ2-1 TRBV29-1 CSVRQSYNEQFF
16 TRBJ1-2 TRBV5-4 CASSWQSGTGDHGYTF
15 TRBJ1-5 TRBV19 CASSIGRGSNQPQHF
12 TRBJ1-2 TRBV6-5 CASRATLDGYTF
14 TRBJ2-7 TRBV18 CASSPGTGSREQYF
15 TRBJ2-3 TRBV2 CASSEASRGRDTQYF
14 TRBJ1-3 TRBV30 CAWSVGVPGNTIYF
15 TRBJ2-5 TRBV5-1 CASSFFNSPGETQYF
14 TRBJ2-5 TRBV4-1 CASSHDRYQETQYF
14 TRBJ1-5 TRBV6-1 CASREGQKDQPQHF
16 TRBJ2-1 TRBV30 CAWSKRTLAVYNEQFF
17 TRBJ2-1 TRBV11-2 CASSSRLAGGRYNEQFF
15 TRBJ2-1 TRBV2 CASSGSSGGYNEQFF
14 TRBJ2-7 TRBV6-1 CASSPGTGGREQYF
15 TRBJ2-1 TRBV18 CASSPGLAGGREQFF
14 TRBJ2-5 TRBV6-1 CASSDGGQEETQYF
14 TRBJ1-1 TRBV5-1 CASARGGRNTEAFF
13 TRBJ2-7 TRBV4-1 CAGVAGGSYEQYF
13 TRBJ1-1 TRBV19 CASSIGVNTEAFF
13 TRBJ2-7 TRBV30 CAWSKLGTYEQYF
15 TRBJ1-1 TRBV5-6 CASSPGGRGYTEAFF
13 TRBJ2-5 TRBV14 CASSRSGQETQYF
14 TRBJ2-5 TRBV7-6 CASSLVEIQETQYF
12 TRBJ1-2 TRBV5-1 CASSVTGGGYTF